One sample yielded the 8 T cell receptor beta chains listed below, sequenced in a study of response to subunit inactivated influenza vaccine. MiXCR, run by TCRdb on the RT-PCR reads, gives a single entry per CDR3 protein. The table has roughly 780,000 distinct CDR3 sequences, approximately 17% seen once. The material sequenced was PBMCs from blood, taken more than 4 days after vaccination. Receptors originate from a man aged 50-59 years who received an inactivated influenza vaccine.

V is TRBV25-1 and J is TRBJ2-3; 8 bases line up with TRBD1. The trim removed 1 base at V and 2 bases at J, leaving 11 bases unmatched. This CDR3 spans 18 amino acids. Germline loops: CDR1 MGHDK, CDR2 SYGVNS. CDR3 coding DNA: TGTGCCAGCAGTGAATTCCCCCCCGGGACAGGAGACACAGATACGCAGTATTTT. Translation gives CASSEFPPGTGDTDTQYF.

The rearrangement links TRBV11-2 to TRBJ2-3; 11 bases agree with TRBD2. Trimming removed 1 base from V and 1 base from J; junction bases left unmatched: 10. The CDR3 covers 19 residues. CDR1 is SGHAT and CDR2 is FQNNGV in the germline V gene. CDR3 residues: CASSLGSGRARSGTDTQYF. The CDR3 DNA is TGTGCCAGCAGCTTAGGTAGCGGGAGGGCCCGTTCTGGCACAGATACGCAGTATTTT.

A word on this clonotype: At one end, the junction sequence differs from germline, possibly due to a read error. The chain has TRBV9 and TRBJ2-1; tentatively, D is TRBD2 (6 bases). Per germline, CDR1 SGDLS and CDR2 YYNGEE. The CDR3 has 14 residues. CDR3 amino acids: CASSGLYSHNEQFF. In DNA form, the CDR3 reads TGTGCCAGCAGTGGACTATACTCCCACAATGAGCAGTTCTTC. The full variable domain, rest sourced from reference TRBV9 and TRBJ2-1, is DSGVTQTPKHLITATGQRVTLRCSPRSGDLSVYWYQQSLDQGLQFLIQYYNGEERAKGNILERFSAQQFPDLHSELNLSSLELGDSALYFCASSGLYSHNEQFFGPGTRLTVL.

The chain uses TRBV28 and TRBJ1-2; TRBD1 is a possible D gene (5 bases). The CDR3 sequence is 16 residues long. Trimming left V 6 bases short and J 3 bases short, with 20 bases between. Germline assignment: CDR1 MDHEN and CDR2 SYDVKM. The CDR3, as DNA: TGTGCCAGCAGACCAAAAACGGGGGTCTTGTACTATGGCTACACCTTC. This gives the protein CASRPKTGVLYYGYTF.

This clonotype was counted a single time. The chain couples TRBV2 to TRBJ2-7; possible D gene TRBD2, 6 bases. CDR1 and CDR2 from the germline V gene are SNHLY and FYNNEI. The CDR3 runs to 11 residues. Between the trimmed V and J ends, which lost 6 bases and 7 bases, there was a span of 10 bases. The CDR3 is CASRGLVEQYF. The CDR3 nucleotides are TGTGCCAGCAGGGGACTTGTTGAGCAGTACTTC.

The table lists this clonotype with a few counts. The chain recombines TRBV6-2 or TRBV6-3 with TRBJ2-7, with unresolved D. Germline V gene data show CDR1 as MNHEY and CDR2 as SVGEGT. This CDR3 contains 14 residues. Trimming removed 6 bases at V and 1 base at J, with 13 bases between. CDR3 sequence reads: CASSPRTLSYEQYF. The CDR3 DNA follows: TGTGCCAGCAGCCCCCGGACGCTTTCCTACGAGCAGTACTTC.

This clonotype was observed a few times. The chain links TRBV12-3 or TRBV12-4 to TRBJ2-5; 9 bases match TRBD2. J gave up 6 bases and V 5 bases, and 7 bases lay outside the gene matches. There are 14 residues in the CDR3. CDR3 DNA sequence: TGTGCCAGCAGTACCGGGACTAGCTATCAGACCCAGTACTTC. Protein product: CASSTGTSYQTQYF.

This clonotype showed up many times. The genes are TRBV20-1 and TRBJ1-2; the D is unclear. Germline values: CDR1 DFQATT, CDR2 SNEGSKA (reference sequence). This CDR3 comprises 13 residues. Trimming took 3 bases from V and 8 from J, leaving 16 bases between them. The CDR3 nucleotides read TGCAGTGCTAGTCGTCAGCCTGGCTGGGGCTACACCTTC. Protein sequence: CSASRQPGWGYTF.